The 27 T cell receptor beta chains given below trace back to one sample, sequenced in a study of hypomethylating agent response in myelodysplastic syndrome. Some clones are missing from TCRdb's copy, which holds only in-frame ones; the method was immunoSEQ multiplex PCR. The sample holds thousands of clones, 87% seen once. Sequences were derived from bone marrow, sampled before or after starting hypomethylating agent treatment for myelodysplastic syndrome (not recorded which). These receptors were collected from a human donor with myelodysplastic syndrome.

The rearrangement links TRBV10-3 to TRBJ2-3; 12 nucleotides line up with TRBD2. Germline trimming cut 2 bases from V and 2 bases from J; bases unmatched to any gene: 5. This CDR3 contains 17 residues. Germline V gene data show CDR1 as ENHRY and CDR2 as SYGVKD. Here the CDR3 reads CAISEPGTSGLTDTQYF. The CDR3 DNA is TGTGCCATCAGTGAGCCTGGGACTAGCGGGCTCACAGATACGCAGTATTTT.

The chain employs TRBV11-2 and TRBJ2-2; no definite D call. The CDR3 runs to 13 residues. CDR1 is SGHAT, CDR2 FQNNGV, per germline. The ends were cut back, 1 base at V and 6 bases at J, with 6 bases in the middle. CDR3 in amino acids: CASSLARAGELFF. The CDR3 DNA is TGTGCCAGCAGCTTAGCTAGGGCCGGGGAGCTGTTTTTT.

This rearrangement joins TRBV5-6 to TRBJ1-2; D is ambiguous. From germline, CDR1 is SGHDT and CDR2 YYEEEE. The CDR3 is made up of 14 amino acids. The ends were cut back, 1 base at V and 4 bases at J, with 11 bases in the middle. The CDR3 bases are TGTGCCAGCAGCTTGCCGGGCAGCCCCTATGGCTACACCTTC. Protein: CASSLPGSPYGYTF.

The chain links TRBV18 to TRBJ2-3; D is uncertain. The CDR3 spans 12 residues. CDR1 is KGHSH and CDR2 is LQKENI in the germline V gene. V lost 0 bases and J 3 bases, leaving 1 base between the germline ends. CDR3 DNA: TGTGCCAGCTCACCACCGACAGATACGCAGTATTTT. Its protein product is CASSPPTDTQYF.

This clone appeared a single time. The rearrangement uses TRBV5-1 and TRBJ2-3, with D possibly being TRBD1 (6 bases). From germline, CDR1 is SGHRS and CDR2 YFSETQ. This CDR3 has 16 amino acids. Trimming cost V 3 bases and J 0 bases, with 14 bases left between them. As DNA, the CDR3 is TGCGCCAGCAGCTCGAAGACAGGAGCGAGCACAGATACGCAGTATTTT. It specifies CASSSKTGASTDTQYF.

V gene TRBV27 combines with J gene TRBJ2-1, with D perhaps matching TRBD1 (6 bases). In germline, CDR1 is MNHEY, CDR2 SMNVEV (reference sequence). The length of the CDR3 is 15 residues. V lost 2 bases and J lost 7, with 15 bases in between. CDR3 DNA sequence: TGTGCCAGCAGTTTAGTGGGACACGGCACAAATGAGCAGTTCTTC. This codes for CASSLVGHGTNEQFF.

The chain couples TRBV18 to TRBJ2-6; a possible D gene is TRBD2 (6 bases). The germline V gene has CDR1 KGHSH and CDR2 LQKENI. V lost 0 bases and J lost 2, with 14 bases in between. The CDR3 totals 18 residues. Written as DNA, the CDR3 is TGTGCCAGCTCACCACCGGGAGGTTTCGGCCCTGGGGCCAACGTCCTGACTTTC. As protein: CASSPPGGFGPGANVLTF.

The chain uses TRBV10-3 and TRBJ1-2; 9 bases align to TRBD1. CDR3 size: 13 residues. With 7 bases clipped from V and 3 bases from J, the junction kept 3 bases outside the gene matches. Germline V gene data show CDR1 as ENHRY and CDR2 as SYGVKD. The CDR3 loop is CAINRQGDYGYTF. Written as DNA, the CDR3 is TGTGCCATCAACCGACAGGGGGACTATGGCTACACCTTC.

J is TRBJ1-2 and V is TRBV6-6, with D perhaps TRBD1 (5 bases). Germline V gene sequence: CDR1 MNHNY, CDR2 SVGAGI (reference sequence). The CDR3 is 12 residues long. V lost 11 bases and J 6 bases, leaving 16 bases between the germline ends. CDR3 nucleotides: TGTGCCGCCGACGGGGGTGTCCATGGCTACACCTTC. Amino acids: CAADGGVHGYTF.

This chain joins TRBV4-1 and TRBJ2-3, with D tentatively TRBD2 (7 bases). Germline CDR1 MGHRA, CDR2 YSYEKL. CDR3 length equals 17 residues. Trimming cost V 1 base and J 0 bases, with 14 bases left between them. Here the CDR3 reads CASSQGHGGLSTDTQYF. CDR3 nucleotides: TGCGCCAGCAGCCAAGGCCACGGGGGGCTTAGCACAGATACGCAGTATTTT.

The chain carries TRBV12-5 and TRBJ1-3; D is undetermined. Per germline, CDR1 LGHNT and CDR2 FRNRAP. This CDR3 comprises 14 residues. V dropped 4 bases and J dropped 2 bases, with 9 bases sitting between them. Here the CDR3 reads CASGSDHTGNTIYF. CDR3 nucleotides: TGTGCTAGTGGTTCGGATCATACTGGAAACACCATATATTTT. The variable domain in full, with the rest retrieved from reference TRBV12-5 and TRBJ1-3, is DARVTQTPRHKVTEMGQEVTMRCQPILGHNTVFWYRQTMMQGLELLAYFRNRAPLDDSGMPKDRFSAEMPDATLATLKIQPSEPRDSAVYFCASGSDHTGNTIYFGEGSWLTVV.

The rearrangement joins TRBV19 to TRBJ1-6, with 7 bases aligning to TRBD1. Trimming at V came to 4 bases and at J to 0 bases, leaving 0 bases not matched to a gene. CDR1 LNHDA and CDR2 SQIVND come from the germline V gene (reference sequence). This CDR3 region has 15 residues. In nucleotides, the CDR3 is TGTGCCAGTAGTAGGGACAGCTCCTATAATTCACCCCTCCACTTT. This sequence encodes CASSRDSSYNSPLHF.

V is TRBV5-1 and J is TRBJ2-5; TRBD2 agrees at 8 bases. CDR1 and CDR2 from the germline V gene are SGHRS and YFSETQ. This CDR3 spans 12 amino acids. The CDR3 sequence is CASGGTQETQYF. The CDR3 nucleotides read TGCGCTTCGGGAGGGACCCAAGAGACCCAGTACTTC.

This chain connects TRBV11-1 to TRBJ2-7; possibly TRBD1 for D (6 bases). The CDR3 covers 12 residues. Germline V gene lookup returns CDR1 SGHAT and CDR2 FQDESV (reference sequence). Between the trimmed V and J ends, which lost 1 base and 13 bases, there was a span of 14 bases. CDR3 nucleotides: TGTGCCAGCAGCTTAGGGGGGCAGTCGTACTACTTC. This gives the protein CASSLGGQSYYF.

The V call is TRBV15, the J call TRBJ2-3; the D gene is possibly TRBD2 (5 bases). Germline CDR1 reads LNHNV; CDR2 reads YYDKDF (reference sequence). The CDR3 has 16 residues. The ends were cut back, 1 base at V and 1 base at J, with 12 bases in the middle. CDR3 nucleotides: TGTGCCACCAGCAGAGTCACGGGATGGGGCACAGATACGCAGTATTTT. Its protein product is CATSRVTGWGTDTQYF. Filled out from reference TRBV15 and TRBJ2-3, the complete variable domain reads DAMVIQNPRYQVTQFGKPVTLSCSQTLNHNVMYWYQQKSSQAPKLLFHYYDKDFNNEADTPDNFQSRRPNTSFCFLDIRSPGLGDTAMYLCATSRVTGWGTDTQYFGPGTRLTVL.

The chain employs TRBV6-1 and TRBJ2-6; 9 positions match TRBD1. The CDR3 has 17 residues. J was trimmed by 1 base and V by 4 bases; bases with no gene match: 5. Germline values: CDR1 MNHNS, CDR2 SASEGT. The DNA for the CDR3 is TGTGCCAGCAGTGCGGGGACAGGGAGTTCTGGGGCCAACGTCCTGACTTTC. Its translation: CASSAGTGSSGANVLTF.

The V gene is TRBV19, the J gene TRBJ1-4; D is ambiguous. Trimming removed 3 bases at V and 10 bases at J, with 15 bases between. The CDR3 extends over 14 amino acids. Germline lookup yields CDR1 LNHDA and CDR2 SQIVND (reference sequence). For the CDR3, the DNA is TGTGCCAGTAGTATCGGCAGCCCAGGTGGAAAACTGTTTTTT. This translates into CASSIGSPGGKLFF.

J is TRBJ1-5 and V is TRBV11-2; D not certain. The CDR3 consists of 15 residues. Germline V lookup: CDR1 SGHAT, CDR2 FQNNGV. Trimming removed 1 base from V and 0 bases from J, with 7 bases in between. The CDR3 DNA sequence: TGTGCCAGCAGCTTAGGTCCCTATAGCAATCAGCCCCAGCATTTT. Amino acids: CASSLGPYSNQPQHF.

This clone appeared once. V gene TRBV25-1 combines with J gene TRBJ2-1; D not resolved. Germline V CDR1 and CDR2: MGHDK, SYGVNS. Trimming pared 3 bases from V and 8 bases from J, leaving 11 bases between. The CDR3 length is 13 residues. CDR3 amino acids: CASSDPPFHEQFF. The CDR3 DNA sequence: TGTGCCAGCAGTGATCCCCCATTCCATGAGCAGTTCTTC. The full variable domain, its missing parts supplied by reference TRBV25-1 and TRBJ2-1, is EADIYQTPRYLVIGTGKKITLECSQTMGHDKMYWYQQDPGMELHLIHYSYGVNSTEKGDLSSESTVSRIRTEHFPLTLESARPSHTSQYLCASSDPPFHEQFFGPGTRLTVL.

The chain recombines TRBV4-2 with TRBJ2-2; TRBD2 aligns across 10 bases. The V segment lost 2 bases and the J segment 0 bases; nucleotides outside the gene matches: 24. This CDR3 spans 24 amino acids. The V gene's germline CDR1 is LGHNA and CDR2 YNFKEQ. The CDR3, as DNA: TGTGCCAGCAGCCAAAGGGCCTCATCGCTAGCGGGGGCCCAAGGGGTAGCGAACACCGGGGAGCTGTTTTTT. Its translation: CASSQRASSLAGAQGVANTGELFF.

The gene calls are TRBV11-2 and TRBJ2-3; D not certain. The CDR3 contains 13 residues. CDR1 is SGHAT, CDR2 FQNNGV, per germline. The V gene lost 5 bases and the J gene lost 2 bases, with 8 bases spanning the gap. CDR3 residues: CASSGDITDTQYF. The CDR3 nucleotides read TGTGCCAGCAGCGGCGACATCACAGATACGCAGTATTTT.

The chain carries TRBV6-1 and TRBJ2-1, with unresolved D. CDR1 MNHNS and CDR2 SASEGT come from the germline V gene. Deletions cut 7 bases from V and 9 bases from J, with 22 bases between. The CDR3 loop spans 15 amino acids. The DNA of the CDR3 is TGTGCCAGCACAAGGGAATCAGGCCCGATTGGTGAGCAGTTCTTC. Translated: CASTRESGPIGEQFF.

The rearrangement links TRBV2 to TRBJ2-1; maybe TRBD1 (5 bases). This CDR3 has 14 residues. Germline V gene data show CDR1 as SNHLY and CDR2 as FYNNEI. V lost 6 bases and J 7 bases, leaving 16 bases between the germline ends. CDR3 protein: CASRSGIGWNEQFF. The DNA of the CDR3 is TGTGCCAGCAGATCAGGGATAGGGTGGAATGAGCAGTTCTTC.

The chain carries TRBV19 and TRBJ2-1; D perhaps matches TRBD1 (5 bases). CDR1 and CDR2 (germline): LNHDA, SQIVND (reference sequence). The CDR3 extends over 14 amino acids. Trimming removed 2 bases from V and 4 bases from J, with 9 bases in between. CDR3 sequence: CASSILTEYNEQFF. The CDR3 region has the DNA TGTGCCAGTAGTATACTGACAGAGTACAATGAGCAGTTCTTC.

The genes are TRBV6-5 and TRBJ2-2; 7 bases line up with TRBD1. In germline, CDR1 is MNHEY, CDR2 SVGAGI. V lost 10 bases, J lost 5 bases, and 7 bases stayed unmatched. The length of the CDR3 is 13 residues. CDR3 loop: CAIRRGMTGELFF. In nucleotides, the CDR3 is TGTGCCATCCGCAGGGGGATGACCGGGGAGCTGTTTTTT.

The chain carries TRBV6-5 and TRBJ1-5; D uncertain. The CDR3 sequence is 15 residues long. CDR1 and CDR2 (germline): MNHEY, SVGAGI. Trimming pared 6 bases from V and 0 bases from J, leaving 12 bases between. CDR3 in DNA: TGTGCCAGCAGAGAACACGGGAATAGCAATCAGCCCCAGCATTTT. Amino acids: CASREHGNSNQPQHF.

This clone was observed a few times. The V call is TRBV19, the J call TRBJ1-5, with TRBD1 identical over 7 bases. V trimming: 2 bases; J trimming: 3 bases; junction bases outside the gene matches: 4. The length of the CDR3 is 15 residues. Per the germline V gene, CDR1 is LNHDA and CDR2 is SQIVND (reference sequence). The CDR3 bases are TGTGCCAGTAGTATATCCAGGGGGAACAATCAGCCCCAGCATTTT. Amino acids: CASSISRGNNQPQHF.